A single sample is the source of the 27 T cell receptor beta chains below, sequenced in a study of beta chain features in type 1 diabetes. Investigators reverse transcribed all isolated RNA, so they sequenced expressed TCRB transcripts. Assay: immunoSEQ multiplex PCR; the TCRdb copy retains only in-frame clones and omits some. The data show hundreds of thousands of clones, around a sixth seen once. Source material: naive CD4+ T cells from blood. The source of these receptors is a man younger than 30 in good health.

The CDR3 sequence is CASSPTGVETQYF. In DNA, the CDR3 is TGTGCCAGCAGTCCGACAGGGGTAGAGACCCAGTACTTC. The chain combines TRBV28 with TRBJ2-5; 8 bases are shared with TRBD1. This CDR3 region has 13 residues. Per germline, CDR1 MDHEN and CDR2 SYDVKM. V lost 5 bases, J lost 4 bases, and 3 bases stayed unmatched.

V is TRBV9 and J is TRBJ2-2; D might be TRBD1 (5 bases). V was cut by 0 bases and J by 5 bases, with 11 bases left in between. Germline V lookup: CDR1 SGDLS, CDR2 YYNGEE. The CDR3 loop spans 15 amino acids. The CDR3 spells CASSVDRGWTGELFF. CDR3 coding DNA: TGTGCCAGCAGCGTAGATAGGGGTTGGACCGGGGAGCTGTTTTTT.

This clone came up a few times. The chain employs TRBV10-3 and TRBJ2-3, with 10 bases lining up with TRBD1. CDR3 length: 15 amino acids. With V trimmed by 4 bases and J by 7 bases, 8 bases remained unmatched. Germline loops: CDR1 ENHRY, CDR2 SYGVKD. Here the CDR3 DNA reads TGTGCCATCAGTGGGGCCGGGACAGGGGAAAATACGCAGTATTTT. Translation: CAISGAGTGENTQYF.

This chain connects TRBV19 to TRBJ2-7, with 10 bases fitting TRBD1. Germline loops: CDR1 LNHDA, CDR2 SQIVND (reference sequence). The junction had 9 bases not matched to a gene; V was cut back by 6 bases and J by 4 bases. CDR3 length equals 15 residues. CDR3 bases: TGTGCCAGTAGCAATTCCGACAGGGGGCTTTACGAGCAGTACTTC. Amino acids: CASSNSDRGLYEQYF.

The chain combines TRBV4-1 with TRBJ2-1; 9 bases fit TRBD2. The CDR3 loop spans 17 amino acids. Germline V gene sequence: CDR1 MGHRA, CDR2 YSYEKL. The V and J ends lost 1 base and 3 bases, in that order; junction bases with no gene match: 7. Written as DNA, the CDR3 is TGCGCCAGCAGCCAAGCTGGGCGGGAGGGCCTCTACAATGAGCAGTTCTTC. The encoded protein is CASSQAGREGLYNEQFF.

This clone was counted a few times. The V call is TRBV18, the J call TRBJ2-2, with D possibly TRBD1 on 6 matching bases. Per the germline V gene, CDR1 is KGHSH and CDR2 is LQKENI. Trimming cost V 3 bases and J 0 bases, with 11 bases left between them. CDR3 length: 16 residues. Written as DNA, the CDR3 is TGTGCCAGCTCACCGGACAGAGTCGCGAACACCGGGGAGCTGTTTTTT. Protein sequence: CASSPDRVANTGELFF.

The V call is TRBV28, the J call TRBJ2-1, with a tentative D call TRBD1 (6 bases). Trimming shortened V by 7 bases and J by 6 bases, and 19 bases separated the two germline ends. Per germline, CDR1 MDHEN and CDR2 SYDVKM. The CDR3 spans 15 residues. The CDR3 region has the DNA TGTGCCAGCACCCCAGGGGCAGGGGCTTTCAATGAGCAGTTCTTC. Translation: CASTPGAGAFNEQFF.

This clone has a handful of counts. The gene calls are TRBV28 and TRBJ1-2; D remains unclear. Trimming pared 8 bases from V and 4 bases from J, leaving 17 bases between. CDR3 length: 14 amino acids. Germline V gene lookup returns CDR1 MDHEN and CDR2 SYDVKM. The CDR3 reads CASGSWSTGYGYTF. CDR3 sequence (DNA): TGTGCCAGCGGGTCATGGTCCACTGGCTATGGCTACACCTTC.

This clone has a handful of counts. The chain couples TRBV28 to TRBJ1-1; 7 nucleotides match TRBD1. CDR3 length: 12 amino acids. Germline assignment: CDR1 MDHEN and CDR2 SYDVKM. The trim removed 6 bases at V and 12 bases at J, leaving 10 bases unmatched. CDR3 coding DNA: TGTGCCAGCAGCCCCGGACAGGAACTACCTTTCTTT. Its translation: CASSPGQELPFF.

Only a few counts were recorded for this clone. The chain links TRBV7-2 to TRBJ2-7, with 10 bases matching TRBD2. Looked up from germline, CDR1 is SGHTA and CDR2 is FQGNSA. This CDR3 is built from 17 residues. Unmatched junction bases numbered 14, after V lost 5 bases and J lost 4 bases. This CDR3 reads CASSPWSSGRNFYEQYF. The CDR3 nucleotides are TGTGCCAGCAGCCCGTGGAGTAGCGGGAGGAATTTTTACGAGCAGTACTTC.

This rearrangement joins TRBV9 to TRBJ2-3, with D possibly TRBD2 on 5 matching bases. V lost 0 bases and J 4 bases, leaving 9 bases between the germline ends. The CDR3 is made up of 14 amino acids. CDR1 is SGDLS, CDR2 YYNGEE, per germline. In nucleotides, the CDR3 is TGTGCCAGCAGCGTAGGGGAGCCCGCAGATACGCAGTATTTT. Translated, it gives CASSVGEPADTQYF.

The V gene is TRBV9, the J gene TRBJ2-1; no definite D call. The CDR3 has 13 residues. Trimming cost V 2 bases and J 4 bases, with 7 bases left between them. The germline CDR1 and CDR2 sequences are SGDLS and YYNGEE. CDR3 sequence: CASSVADYNEQFF. The CDR3 region has the DNA TGTGCCAGCAGCGTGGCCGATTACAATGAGCAGTTCTTC.

The chain couples TRBV25-1 to TRBJ1-2, with TRBD1 as a possible D gene (6 bases). The CDR3 extends over 15 amino acids. Trimming pared 6 bases from V and 8 bases from J, leaving 22 bases between. Germline V gene lookup returns CDR1 MGHDK and CDR2 SYGVNS. The CDR3 loop reads CASRKTGSPGRGYTF. The DNA for the CDR3 is TGTGCCAGCAGGAAGACAGGAAGCCCTGGACGCGGCTACACCTTC.

This clone was found a few times. The chain links TRBV7-2 to TRBJ2-5, with 11 positions matching TRBD1. Germline loops: CDR1 SGHTA, CDR2 FQGNSA. The CDR3 spans 14 residues. V trimming: 5 bases; J trimming: 5 bases; junction bases outside the gene matches: 4. The CDR3 protein is CASSGQGAWETQYF. For the CDR3, the DNA is TGTGCCAGCAGCGGACAGGGGGCTTGGGAGACCCAGTACTTC.

The chain joins TRBV7-6 to TRBJ1-1; D unclear. The CDR3 has 13 residues. CDR1 and CDR2 from the germline V gene are SGHVS and FNYEAQ. Trimming cost V 3 bases and J 1 base, with 6 bases left between them. CDR3 nucleotides: TGTGCCAGCAGCTTCGGTCCGAACACTGAAGCTTTCTTT. Translating it yields CASSFGPNTEAFF.

This clone was counted only a few times. The V call is TRBV7-9, the J call TRBJ2-5, with 7 bases fitting TRBD1. The CDR3 has 13 amino acids. Germline CDR1 SEHNR, CDR2 FQNEAQ (reference sequence). V dropped 1 base and J dropped 4; count of bases not matched to a gene: 0. The CDR3 DNA sequence: TGTGCCAGCAGCTTAGGGACAGGAGAGACCCAGTACTTC. It specifies CASSLGTGETQYF.

This clone was observed a handful of times. J is TRBJ2-3 and V is TRBV19; a possible D gene is TRBD1 (5 bases). The germline V and J ends were trimmed by 7 bases and 2 bases, with 19 bases remaining between them. CDR1 and CDR2 (germline): LNHDA, SQIVND (reference sequence). There are 16 residues in the CDR3. The CDR3 spells CASTKSAGRNTDTQYF. The CDR3 DNA reads as TGTGCCAGTACCAAATCGGCAGGGCGAAACACAGATACGCAGTATTTT. Complete variable domain (other parts from reference TRBV19 and TRBJ2-3): DGGITQSPKYLFRKEGQNVTLSCEQNLNHDAMYWYRQDPGQGLRLIYYSQIVNDFQKGDIAEGYSVSREKKESFPLTVTSAQKNPTAFYLCASTKSAGRNTDTQYFGPGTRLTVL.

This chain uses TRBV6-5 with TRBJ2-1; no clear D. Per the germline V gene, CDR1 is MNHEY and CDR2 is SVGAGI. The CDR3 is 15 amino acids. Trimming pared 6 bases from V and 1 base from J, leaving 13 bases between. CDR3 sequence (DNA): TGTGCCAGCAGCAGCCACCCTTGGTCCTACAATGAGCAGTTCTTC. Amino acids: CASSSHPWSYNEQFF.

This clone appeared a few times. The chain carries TRBV18 and TRBJ2-4; D not certain. Trimming left V 6 bases short and J 0 bases short, with 9 bases between. The CDR3 has 14 amino acids. CDR1 and CDR2 (germline): KGHSH, LQKENI. DNA of the CDR3: TGTGCCAGCTCCCGTGCCGTAGCCAAAAACATTCAGTACTTC. It is translated as CASSRAVAKNIQYF.

This chain uses TRBV6-5 with TRBJ2-7; a possible D gene is TRBD2 (6 bases). The CDR3 runs to 15 residues. Trimming took 4 bases from V and 4 from J, leaving 17 bases between them. Per germline, CDR1 MNHEY and CDR2 SVGAGI. The CDR3 loop is CASSSQGSGLYEQYF. The CDR3 DNA reads TGTGCCAGCAGTTCCCAGGGTAGCGGACTATACGAGCAGTACTTC.

V and J are TRBV30 and TRBJ2-5; 12 positions agree with TRBD1. V was clipped by 0 bases and J by 5 bases; unmatched bases: 1. Germline V gene lookup returns CDR1 GTSNPN and CDR2 SVGIG (reference sequence). There are 14 residues in the CDR3. This chain's CDR3 is CAWSVGTGGETQYF. The CDR3 coding sequence is TGTGCCTGGAGTGTAGGGACAGGGGGCGAGACCCAGTACTTC.

This clone turned up a few times. This chain joins TRBV4-2 and TRBJ1-3; a possible D gene is TRBD1 (5 bases). Trimming left V 4 bases short and J 0 bases short, with 19 bases between. This CDR3 has 18 residues. Germline V gene sequence: CDR1 LGHNA, CDR2 YNFKEQ. The CDR3 here is CASSPEGTPFFSGNTIYF. CDR3 in DNA: TGTGCCAGCAGCCCGGAGGGGACCCCCTTCTTCTCTGGAAACACCATATATTTT.

This clone was found many times. V is TRBV14 and J is TRBJ1-6; the D is unclear. Trimming pared 1 base from V and 10 bases from J, leaving 11 bases between. The V gene's germline CDR1 is SGHDN and CDR2 FVKESK. This CDR3 comprises 14 residues. The CDR3 sequence: CASSQVAVGSPLHF. The DNA of the CDR3 is TGTGCCAGCAGCCAAGTCGCGGTTGGATCACCCCTCCACTTT.

This clone occurred a few times. The CDR3, as DNA: TGTGCCATCAGTGAGGGCAGTTCTAACTATGGCTACACCTTC. Amino acids: CAISEGSSNYGYTF. This chain uses TRBV10-3 with TRBJ1-2; D is ambiguous. Deletions cut 2 bases from V and 0 bases from J, with 7 bases between. Looked up from germline, CDR1 is ENHRY and CDR2 is SYGVKD. The CDR3 is made up of 14 amino acids.

The chain carries TRBV5-4 and TRBJ1-1; 7 bases are a match to TRBD1. This CDR3 spans 16 amino acids. Germline CDR1 SGHNT, CDR2 YYREEE (reference sequence). Germline trimming cut 0 bases from V and 1 base from J; bases unmatched to any gene: 6. The DNA for the CDR3 is TGTGCCAGCAGCTTGGGAGGGACAGTTCCGAACACTGAAGCTTTCTTT. The encoded protein is CASSLGGTVPNTEAFF.

The table lists this clone with a few counts. The rearrangement links TRBV7-2 to TRBJ2-7, with D uncertain. CDR3 length: 14 amino acids. V lost 2 bases and J 0 bases, leaving 8 bases between the germline ends. Germline V gene lookup returns CDR1 SGHTA and CDR2 FQGNSA. CDR3 loop: CASSLFGSSYEQYF. CDR3 nucleotide sequence: TGTGCCAGCAGCTTATTCGGCTCCTCCTACGAGCAGTACTTC.

The V and J genes are TRBV9 and TRBJ2-7, with 10 positions matching TRBD1. This CDR3 has 13 residues. V was pared by 3 bases and J by 6 bases, with 3 bases of the junction left unmatched. The germline gives CDR1 SGDLS, CDR2 YYNGEE. CDR3 bases: TGTGCCAGCAGCGCCCGGGACAGGGGCGAGCAGTACTTC. Protein: CASSARDRGEQYF.